The source of this T cell receptor beta chain is a study of blood T cell repertoires in COVID-19. Whole-study context: Sites across the United States, Italy and Spain contributed samples from acute and convalescent COVID-19.

TCRdb keeps only in-frame clones here, not all; method: immunoSEQ multiplex PCR. Of a few hundred thousand clones in the sample, more than 75% were seen once. The length of the CDR3 is 11 residues. V was trimmed by 1 base and J by 8 bases, leaving 5 bases between them. CDR1 and CDR2 from the germline V gene are MGHRA and YSYEKL. A few counts support this clone. This TCR derives from a man aged 45-60 years with acute or convalescent COVID-19. This rearrangement joins TRBV4-1 to TRBJ1-2; no clear D. The sequenced material came from peripheral blood. This chain's CDR3 is CASSQARGYTF. In nucleotides, the CDR3 is TGCGCCAGCAGCCAAGCACGGGGCTACACCTTC.